Following are 11 T cell receptor beta chains from one sample sequenced in a study of T cell repertoires in cytomegalovirus infection. MiXCR was run by TCRdb on the reads, yielding one entry per CDR3 protein. The sample records approximately 120,000 distinct CDR3 sequences, roughly 32% being singletons. Their antigens remain unidentified. This sample comprised CD8+ T cells from cultured PBMCs, obtained from culture after CMV antigen stimulation. These receptors all stem from a human donor in good health (CMV status not recorded). Some clones in this sample may be carry-over from other donors' samples.

This clonotype occurred many times. CDR3 loop: CASSPSRQGSGEQYF. DNA for the CDR3: TGCGCCAGCAGCCCCTCTCGCCAGGGGTCTGGGGAGCAGTACTTC. V usage is TRBV4-3 and J usage is TRBJ2-7, with D perhaps matching TRBD1 (6 bases). The V gene lost 4 bases and the J gene lost 7 bases, with 20 bases spanning the gap. This CDR3 is built from 15 residues. The germline V gene encodes CDR1 LGHNA and CDR2 YSLEER.

The J gene is TRBJ2-7, the V gene TRBV6-6, with a possible D match to TRBD1 (6 bases). Looked up from germline, CDR1 is MNHNY and CDR2 is SVGAGI (reference sequence). The CDR3 spans 13 residues. Trimming removed 6 bases at V and 0 bases at J, with 9 bases between. CDR3 DNA: TGTGCCAGCAGGGGGGCGGACTCCTACGAGCAGTACTTC. It specifies CASRGADSYEQYF.

Only a few counts were recorded for this clonotype. The chain is built from TRBV6-1 and TRBJ2-4, with a tentative D call TRBD1 (6 bases). The germline gives CDR1 MNHNS, CDR2 SASEGT. This CDR3 spans 17 amino acids. V was cut by 1 base and J by 0 bases, with 13 bases left in between. The CDR3: CASSEGQARLAKNIQYF. CDR3 in DNA: TGTGCCAGCAGTGAAGGACAGGCCAGGTTAGCCAAAAACATTCAGTACTTC.

The chain has TRBV27 and TRBJ2-5; D gene unclear. Per germline, CDR1 MNHEY and CDR2 SMNVEV (reference sequence). This CDR3 spans 14 amino acids. V was pared by 3 bases and J by 1 base, with 9 bases between. The CDR3 DNA is TGTGCCAGCAGTTTGTACCGGACCCAAGAGACCCAGTACTTC. Translated, it gives CASSLYRTQETQYF.

This clonotype has only a few counts. The chain links TRBV7-2 to TRBJ2-1, with 12 bases lining up with TRBD2. Germline V gives CDR1 SGHTA, CDR2 FQGNSA. The trim removed 5 bases at V and 7 bases at J, leaving 9 bases unmatched. This CDR3 is built from 16 residues. CDR3 in DNA: TGTGCCAGCAGCCCACGACTAGCGGGGGCCGTAAATGAGCAGTTCTTC. This sequence encodes CASSPRLAGAVNEQFF.

V is TRBV19 and J is TRBJ1-5, with TRBD1 as a possible D gene (5 bases). There are 14 residues in the CDR3. Trimming took off 6 bases at V and 0 bases at J, with 9 bases between the two ends. CDR1 and CDR2 (germline): LNHDA, SQIVND (reference sequence). CDR3 sequence reads: CASRQEYSNQPQHF. As DNA, the CDR3 is TGTGCCAGTAGACAGGAGTATAGCAATCAGCCCCAGCATTTT.

This clonotype has more than one count but fewer than ten. The genes are TRBV25-1 and TRBJ1-3; D is unclear. This CDR3 has 20 residues. Germline V gene data show CDR1 as MGHDK and CDR2 as SYGVNS. Trimming left V 4 bases short and J 6 bases short, with 31 bases between. This CDR3 reads CASSGGLGGFLDRRSNTIYF. Written as DNA, the CDR3 is TGTGCCAGCAGTGGAGGACTCGGAGGCTTCTTAGACCGACGGTCAAACACCATATATTTT.

This clonotype showed up just a few times. The rearrangement uses TRBV7-2 and TRBJ1-2, with D unresolved. In germline, CDR1 is SGHTA, CDR2 FQGNSA. The length of the CDR3 is 12 residues. Trimming stripped 5 bases from V and 6 bases from J, with 10 bases between. CDR3 protein: CASSPRSDGYTF. The CDR3 bases are TGTGCCAGCAGCCCCCGATCCGATGGCTACACCTTC.

This clonotype was detected only a few times. The chain uses TRBV2 and TRBJ1-5; a weak D match, TRBD1 (6 bases). The CDR3 runs 15 residues. V was pared by 5 bases and J by 2 bases, with 13 bases between. CDR1 and CDR2 (germline): SNHLY, FYNNEI. For the CDR3, the DNA is TGTGCCAGCAGTAAGGGGGGCGAGGGCAATCAGCCCCAGCATTTT. As protein: CASSKGGEGNQPQHF. The full variable domain, completed using reference TRBV2 and TRBJ1-5, is EPEVTQTPSHQVTQMGQEVILRCVPISNHLYFYWYRQILGQKVEFLVSFYNNEISEKSEIFDDQFSVERPDGSNFTLKIRSTKLEDSAMYFCASSKGGEGNQPQHFGDGTRLSIL.

This clonotype has a count of ten or more. V gene TRBV7-9 combines with J gene TRBJ1-2; perhaps TRBD1 as D (6 bases). CDR3 length: 16 amino acids. V lost 5 bases and J lost 4, with 20 bases in between. Germline V gene data show CDR1 as SEHNR and CDR2 as FQNEAQ (reference sequence). CDR3 region: CASSDYTGLAGYGYTF. The DNA for the CDR3 is TGTGCCAGCAGCGACTATACAGGGTTAGCCGGCTATGGCTACACCTTC.

This clonotype showed up just a few times. The genes are TRBV6-2 or TRBV6-3 and TRBJ2-3, with unresolved D. The CDR3 is 14 residues long. Trimming shortened V by 7 bases and J by 6 bases, and 17 bases separated the two germline ends. Germline lookup yields CDR1 MNHEY and CDR2 SVGEGT. The CDR3 loop reads CASTNEGFVDTQYF. The CDR3 bases are TGTGCCAGCACCAACGAAGGGTTTGTGGATACGCAGTATTTT.